This T cell receptor beta chain comes out of a study of blood T cell repertoires in COVID-19. As for the study in general: The United States, Italy and Spain were the sources of the acute and convalescent COVID-19 samples. Sources were T cells, B-cell-depleted T cells, or PBMCs; the material itself was cDNA or gDNA.

Germline V gives CDR1 MGHDK, CDR2 SYGVNS. Trimming pared 2 bases from V and 1 base from J, leaving 8 bases between. This CDR3 region has 15 residues. Authors' analysis steps: Researchers report that nucleated cell counts were estimated from reference gene primer amplification. Produced via immunoSEQ multiplex PCR; TCRdb's table is partial and in-frame only. V and J calls and clone size follow that table, whereas D and trimming were derived from the DNA. The repertoire includes hundreds of thousands of clones, about nine tenths of them detected once, and about 6% sits in the top ten. Seattle participants joined during active infection and were tracked over time.

The origin of this receptor is a woman between 45 and 60 years old with COVID-19, enrolled during active disease. The sample was peripheral blood. V is TRBV25-1 and J is TRBJ2-2, with D maybe TRBD1 (5 bases). The CDR3 DNA reads as TGTGCCAGCAGTGAACAGCAGGGGAACACCGGGGAGCTGTTTTTT. Its protein is CASSEQQGNTGELFF.